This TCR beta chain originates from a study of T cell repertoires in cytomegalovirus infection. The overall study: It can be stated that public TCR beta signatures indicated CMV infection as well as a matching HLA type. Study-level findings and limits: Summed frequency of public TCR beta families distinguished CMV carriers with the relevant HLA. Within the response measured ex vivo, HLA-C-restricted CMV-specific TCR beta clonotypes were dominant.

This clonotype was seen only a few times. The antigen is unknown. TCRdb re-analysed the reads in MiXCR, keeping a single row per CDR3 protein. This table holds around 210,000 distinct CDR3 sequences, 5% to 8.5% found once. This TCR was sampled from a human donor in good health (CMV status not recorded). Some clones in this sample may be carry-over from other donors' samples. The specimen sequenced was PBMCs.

CDR3 sequence: CSAIRVQGYEQYF. The CDR3, as DNA: TGCAGTGCTATACGGGTCCAGGGTTACGAGCAGTACTTC. This chain uses TRBV20-1 with TRBJ2-7; tentatively, D is TRBD1 (5 bases). The germline V gene has CDR1 DFQATT and CDR2 SNEGSKA (reference sequence). Trimming removed 4 bases from V and 4 bases from J, with 14 bases in between. The CDR3 totals 13 residues.